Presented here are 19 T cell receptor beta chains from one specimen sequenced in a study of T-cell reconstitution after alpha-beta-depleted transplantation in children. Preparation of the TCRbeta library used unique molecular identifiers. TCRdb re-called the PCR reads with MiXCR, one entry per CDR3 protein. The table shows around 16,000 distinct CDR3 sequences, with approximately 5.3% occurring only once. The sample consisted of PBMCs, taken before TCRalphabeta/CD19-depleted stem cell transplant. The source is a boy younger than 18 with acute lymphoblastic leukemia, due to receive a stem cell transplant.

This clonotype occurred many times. DNA for the CDR3: TGTGCCAGCAGTTCCACCAGACTTCTCCAGCGATCCAATCAGCCCCAGCATTTT. Protein sequence: CASSSTRLLQRSNQPQHF. The J gene is TRBJ1-5, the V gene TRBV28; D is ambiguous. CDR1 MDHEN and CDR2 SYDVKM come from the germline V gene. The CDR3 runs 18 residues. The V gene lost 4 bases and the J gene lost 3 bases, with 22 bases spanning the gap.

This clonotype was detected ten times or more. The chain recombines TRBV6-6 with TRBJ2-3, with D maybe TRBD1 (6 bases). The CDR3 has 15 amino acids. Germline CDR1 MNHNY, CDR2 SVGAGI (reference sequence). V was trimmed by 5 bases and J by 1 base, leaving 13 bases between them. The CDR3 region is CASSPLQGRTDTQYF. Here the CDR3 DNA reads TGTGCCAGCAGTCCGCTACAGGGCCGCACAGATACGCAGTATTTT.

This CDR3 reads CASGWEGVAEQYF. The CDR3 nucleotides read TGTGCCAGCGGCTGGGAGGGTGTAGCCGAGCAGTACTTC. J is TRBJ2-7 and V is TRBV5-4; TRBD2 agrees at 7 bases. V gave up 7 bases and J gave up 6 bases; unmatched junction bases: 10. The V gene's germline CDR1 is SGHNT and CDR2 YYREEE (reference sequence). CDR3 length: 13 amino acids.

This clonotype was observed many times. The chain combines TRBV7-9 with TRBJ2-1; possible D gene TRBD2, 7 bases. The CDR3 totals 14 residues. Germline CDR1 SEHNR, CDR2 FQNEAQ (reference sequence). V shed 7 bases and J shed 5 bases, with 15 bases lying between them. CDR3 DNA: TGTGCCAGCATCAAAAGGGGGGGCCACAATGAGCAGTTCTTC. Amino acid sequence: CASIKRGGHNEQFF.

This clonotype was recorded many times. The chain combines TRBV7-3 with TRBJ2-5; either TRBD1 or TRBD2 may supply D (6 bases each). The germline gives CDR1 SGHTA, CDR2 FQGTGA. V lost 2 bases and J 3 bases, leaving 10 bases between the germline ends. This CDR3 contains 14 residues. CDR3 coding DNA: TGTGCCAGCAGCTTATCGGGGGCGAAAGAGACCCAGTACTTC. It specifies CASSLSGAKETQYF.

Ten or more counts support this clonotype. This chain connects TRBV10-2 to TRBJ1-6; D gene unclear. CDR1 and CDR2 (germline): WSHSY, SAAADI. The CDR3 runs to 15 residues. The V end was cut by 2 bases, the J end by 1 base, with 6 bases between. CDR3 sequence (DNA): TGCGCCAGCAGTGAGCCGGAGTCCTATAATTCACCCCTCCACTTT. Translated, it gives CASSEPESYNSPLHF.

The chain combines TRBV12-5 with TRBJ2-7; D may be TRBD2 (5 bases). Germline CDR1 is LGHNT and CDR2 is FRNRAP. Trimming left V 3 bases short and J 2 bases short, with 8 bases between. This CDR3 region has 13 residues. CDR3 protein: CASGFDGTYEQYF. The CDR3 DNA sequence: TGTGCTAGTGGTTTCGACGGGACCTACGAGCAGTACTTC.

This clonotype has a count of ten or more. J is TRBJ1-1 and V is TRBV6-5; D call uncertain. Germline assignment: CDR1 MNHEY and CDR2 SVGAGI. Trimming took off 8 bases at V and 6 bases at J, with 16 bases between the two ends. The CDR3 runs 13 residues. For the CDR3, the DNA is TGTGCCAGCCAGACATCTTTGGGCCCTGAAGCTTTCTTT. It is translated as CASQTSLGPEAFF.

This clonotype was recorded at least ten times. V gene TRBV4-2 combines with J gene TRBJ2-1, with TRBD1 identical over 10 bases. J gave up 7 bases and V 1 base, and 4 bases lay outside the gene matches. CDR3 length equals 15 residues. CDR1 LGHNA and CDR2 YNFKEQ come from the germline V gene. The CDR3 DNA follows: TGTGCCAGCAGCCAAGGGGGGACAGGGGTAAATGAGCAGTTCTTC. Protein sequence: CASSQGGTGVNEQFF.

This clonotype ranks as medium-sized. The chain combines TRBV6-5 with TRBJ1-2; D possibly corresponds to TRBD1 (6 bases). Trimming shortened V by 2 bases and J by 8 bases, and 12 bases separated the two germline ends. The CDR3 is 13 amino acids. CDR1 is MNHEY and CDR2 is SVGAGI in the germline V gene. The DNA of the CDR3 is TGTGCCAGCAGTTACCAGGGGTCGGCGGGCTACACCTTC. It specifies CASSYQGSAGYTF.

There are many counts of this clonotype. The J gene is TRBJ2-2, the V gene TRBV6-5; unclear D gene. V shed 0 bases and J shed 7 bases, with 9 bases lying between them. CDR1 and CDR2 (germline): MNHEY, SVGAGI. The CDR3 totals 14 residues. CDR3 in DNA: TGTGCCAGCAGTTACTCTTATACCAGCGGGGAGCTGTTTTTT. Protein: CASSYSYTSGELFF.

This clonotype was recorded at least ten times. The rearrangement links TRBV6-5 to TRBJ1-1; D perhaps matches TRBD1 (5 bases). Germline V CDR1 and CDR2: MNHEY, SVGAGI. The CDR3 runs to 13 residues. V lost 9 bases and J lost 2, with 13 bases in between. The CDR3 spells CASVAGINTEAFF. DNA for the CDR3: TGTGCCAGTGTGGCAGGGATAAACACTGAAGCTTTCTTT.

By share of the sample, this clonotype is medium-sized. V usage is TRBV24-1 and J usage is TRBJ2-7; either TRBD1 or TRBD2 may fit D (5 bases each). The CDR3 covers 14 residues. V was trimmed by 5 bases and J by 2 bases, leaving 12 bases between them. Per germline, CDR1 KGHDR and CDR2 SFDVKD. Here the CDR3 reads CATSVVREPYEQYF. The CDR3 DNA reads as TGTGCCACCAGTGTGGTCAGGGAGCCCTACGAGCAGTACTTC.

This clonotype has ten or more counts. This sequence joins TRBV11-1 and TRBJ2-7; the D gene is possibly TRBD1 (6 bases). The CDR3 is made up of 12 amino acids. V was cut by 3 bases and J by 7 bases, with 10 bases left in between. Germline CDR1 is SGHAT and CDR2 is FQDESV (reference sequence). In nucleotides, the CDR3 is TGTGCCAGCAGCTTGACAGGCCAAGAGCAGTACTTC. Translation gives CASSLTGQEQYF. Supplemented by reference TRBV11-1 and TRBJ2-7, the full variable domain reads EAEVAQSPRYKITEKSQAVAFWCDPISGHATLYWYRQILGQGPELLVQFQDESVVDDSQLPKDRFSAERLKGVDSTLKIQPAELGDSAMYLCASSLTGQEQYFGPGTRLTVT.

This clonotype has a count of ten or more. This CDR3 is CASRRGSSGNTIYF. As DNA, the CDR3 is TGCGCCAGCAGGCGAGGATCCTCTGGAAACACCATATATTTT. This rearrangement joins TRBV5-1 to TRBJ1-3; D is ambiguous. This CDR3 contains 14 residues. Trimming took 5 bases from V and 0 from J, leaving 9 bases between them. Germline values: CDR1 SGHRS, CDR2 YFSETQ.

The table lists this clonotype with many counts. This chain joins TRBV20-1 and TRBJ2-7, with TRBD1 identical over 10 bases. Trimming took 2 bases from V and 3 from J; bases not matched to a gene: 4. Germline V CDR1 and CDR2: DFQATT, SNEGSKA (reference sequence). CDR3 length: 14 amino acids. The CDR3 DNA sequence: TGCAGTGCTAGACCGACAGGGGGCGTCTACGAGCAGTACTTC. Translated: CSARPTGGVYEQYF.

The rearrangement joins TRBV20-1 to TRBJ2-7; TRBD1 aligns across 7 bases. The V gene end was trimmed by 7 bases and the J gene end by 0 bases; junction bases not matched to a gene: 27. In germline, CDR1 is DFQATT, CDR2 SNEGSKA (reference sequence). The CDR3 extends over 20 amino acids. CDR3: CSVRGPTPGQPSISSYEQYF. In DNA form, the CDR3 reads TGCAGTGTTAGGGGCCCTACTCCGGGACAGCCAAGTATTAGCTCCTACGAGCAGTACTTC.

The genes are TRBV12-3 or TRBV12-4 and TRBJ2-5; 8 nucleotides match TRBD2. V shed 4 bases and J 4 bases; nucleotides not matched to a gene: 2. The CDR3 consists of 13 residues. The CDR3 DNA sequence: TGTGCCAGCAGTTCCGGGAGGGTAGAGACCCAGTACTTC. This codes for CASSSGRVETQYF.

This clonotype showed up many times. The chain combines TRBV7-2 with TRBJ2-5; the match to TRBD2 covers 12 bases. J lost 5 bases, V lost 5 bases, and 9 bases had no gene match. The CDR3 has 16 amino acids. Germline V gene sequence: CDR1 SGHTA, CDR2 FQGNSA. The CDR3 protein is CASSNLAGGRGETQYF. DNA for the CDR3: TGTGCCAGCAGCAACCTAGCGGGAGGGCGGGGGGAGACCCAGTACTTC.